This T cell receptor beta chain appears in the sequencing data of a study of beta chain features in type 1 diabetes. Study at large: Examination spanned roughly 110 million sorted cells from all samples.

This clone occurred a few times. Other nucleotide sequences in the sample specify the same CDR3. The isolated RNA, all of it, was reverse transcribed, so expressed TCRB transcripts were what got sequenced. Some clones are missing from TCRdb's copy, which holds only in-frame ones; the method was immunoSEQ multiplex PCR. Of 200,000 to 300,000 clones in the sample, 12% to 15% were seen once. J lost 2 bases, V lost 2 bases, and 2 bases had no gene match. CDR1 is SGHNT and CDR2 is YYREEE in the germline V gene (reference sequence). The CDR3 consists of 14 residues. Purity of each sorted population was above 98%.

The chain employs TRBV5-4 and TRBJ2-5, with 8 bases fitting TRBD2. The clonotype comes from a woman aged 40 to 49 in good health. The sample was naive CD4+ T cells from blood. The CDR3 loop reads CASSLAGVQETQYF. The CDR3 coding sequence is TGTGCCAGCAGCTTAGCGGGGGTGCAAGAGACCCAGTACTTC.